The rows below give T cell receptor beta chains drawn from one sample of a study of graft-versus-host responses after intestinal transplantation. Using immunoSEQ multiplex PCR, the repertoire was profiled, and TCRdb retains in-frame clones only, with some absent. The sample consists of some 90,000 clones, about 90% of them appearing once. Their antigens are not known. The source was unstimulated CD8+ T cells sorted from spleen or lymph node cells, collected before transplant. These receptor sequences come from a human donor who was the organ donor for an intestinal transplant. CDR3s include the opening cysteine and the closing phenylalanine or tryptophan. D genes are given only for firm matches. Clone size, where shown, is once, few, many, or a class for clones that have expanded.

j_call | v_call | clone_size | d_call | cdr3_aa | cdr3_nt
TRBJ2-7 | TRBV7-2 | NA | NA | CASNSGGHYEQYF | TGTGCCAGCAACTCGGGGGGCCATTACGAGCAGTACTTC
TRBJ2-1 | TRBV13 | NA | NA | CASSLGGNEQFF | TGTGCCAGCAGCTTGGGGGGCAATGAGCAGTTCTTC
TRBJ2-4 | TRBV5-4 | NA | TRBD2 | CASSPTSGEPAIQYF | TGTGCCAGCAGCCCGACTAGCGGGGAGCCAGCCATTCAGTACTTC
TRBJ2-7 | TRBV4-2 | NA | NA | CASSQDTGAPYEQYF | TGTGCCAGCAGCCAAGACACTGGGGCCCCCTACGAGCAGTACTTC
TRBJ1-2 | TRBV4-2 | NA | NA | CASSQEASQGLIHGYTF | TGTGCCAGCAGCCAAGAAGCGTCCCAGGGGTTAATACATGGCTACACCTTC
TRBJ2-2 | TRBV28 | NA | NA | CASSSPGVGELFF | TGTGCCAGCAGTTCCCCGGGGGTCGGGGAGCTGTTTTTT
TRBJ2-6 | TRBV5-1 | NA | NA | CASSLDGRSGANVLTF | TGCGCCAGCAGCTTGGATGGGCGCTCTGGGGCCAACGTCCTGACTTTC
TRBJ2-5 | TRBV5-1 | NA | TRBD2 | CASSLGTSGEETQYF | TGCGCCAGCAGCTTGGGGACTAGCGGTGAAGAGACCCAGTACTTC
TRBJ1-6 | TRBV7-6 | NA | TRBD1 | CASSSGTGHSPLHF | TGTGCCAGCAGCTCCGGGACAGGGCATTCACCCCTCCACTTT
TRBJ1-2 | TRBV4-3 | once | TRBD1 | CASSTTGVYGYTF | TGCGCCAGCAGCACCACAGGGGTCTATGGCTACACCTTC
TRBJ2-7 | TRBV13 | NA | TRBD2 | CASSLGLAGSIYEQYF | TGTGCCAGCAGCTTAGGGCTAGCGGGGTCGATCTACGAGCAGTACTTC
TRBJ1-4 | TRBV25-1 | NA | NA | CASSETPWGGEEKLFF | TGTGCCAGCAGTGAGACCCCTTGGGGGGGAGAGGAAAAACTGTTTTTT
TRBJ2-3 | TRBV11-2 | NA | NA | CASSPEGSATDTQYF | TGTGCCAGCAGTCCCGAAGGTAGCGCCACAGATACGCAGTATTTT
TRBJ2-2 | TRBV27 | NA | NA | CASSSGSNTGELFF | TGTGCCAGCAGTTCAGGGTCGAACACCGGGGAGCTGTTTTTT
TRBJ2-7 | TRBV27 | NA | NA | CASSRDSTYEQYF | TGTGCCAGCAGTCGGGACTCAACCTACGAGCAGTACTTC
TRBJ2-7 | TRBV7-9 | NA | NA | CASSGVSYEQYF | TGTGCCAGCAGCGGAGTCAGCTACGAGCAGTACTTC
TRBJ1-3 | TRBV9 | NA | NA | CASSVGARDIYF | TGTGCCAGCAGCGTAGGAGCCCGGGATATATATTTT
TRBJ2-7 | TRBV2 | NA | TRBD1 | CARRFPDRGQYEQYF | TGTGCCAGACGATTTCCCGACAGGGGGCAGTACGAGCAGTACTTC
TRBJ2-7 | TRBV4-1 | NA | TRBD2 | CASSPRGGYHEQYF | TGCGCCAGCAGCCCCCGCGGGGGGTACCACGAGCAGTACTTC
TRBJ2-2 | TRBV9 | once | TRBD1 | CASSVHGTGKNTGELFF | TGTGCCAGCAGCGTCCATGGGACAGGGAAGAACACCGGGGAGCTGTTTTTT
TRBJ2-7 | TRBV9 | NA | NA | CASSSSGEEQYF | TGTGCCAGCAGCTCGAGTGGAGAAGAGCAGTACTTC
TRBJ1-1 | TRBV5-1 | NA | NA | CASSLAGANTEAFF | TGCGCCAGCAGCTTGGCAGGCGCGAACACTGAAGCTTTCTTT
TRBJ2-7 | TRBV7-8 | NA | TRBD1 | CASSLGAGTVSYEQYF | TGTGCCAGCAGCTTAGGGGCAGGGACAGTGTCCTACGAGCAGTACTTC
TRBJ2-1 | TRBV28 | NA | TRBD1 | CASSLTGANEQFF | TGTGCCAGCAGTTTAACAGGGGCCAATGAGCAGTTCTTC
TRBJ1-5 | TRBV2 | NA | TRBD1 | CASSPDRAVYQPQHF | TGTGCCAGCAGCCCGGACAGGGCGGTATATCAGCCCCAGCATTTT
TRBJ1-2 | TRBV7-9 | NA | NA | CASSETESYGYTF | TGTGCCAGCAGCGAGACAGAGAGCTACGGCTACACCTTC
TRBJ1-1 | TRBV4-1 | NA | TRBD1 | CASSQDPVGTGSGNTEAFF | TGCGCCAGCAGCCAAGATCCAGTCGGGACAGGGTCGGGGAACACTGAAGCTTTCTTT
TRBJ2-1 | TRBV5-6 | NA | TRBD2 | CASSLYYRTSPYFNEQFF | TGTGCCAGCAGCTTGTATTATAGGACTAGCCCCTATTTCAATGAGCAGTTCTTC
TRBJ2-7 | TRBV5-6 | NA | TRBD2 | CASSLEGGDYEQYF | TGTGCCAGCAGCTTGGAGGGAGGGGACTACGAGCAGTACTTC
TRBJ2-7 | TRBV6-6 | NA | NA | CASSYQGGEQYF | TGTGCCAGCAGTTATCAAGGAGGCGAGCAGTACTTC
TRBJ2-7 | TRBV4-3 | NA | TRBD2 | CASSQERGLAGEQYF | TGCGCCAGCAGCCAAGAAAGGGGACTAGCGGGCGAGCAGTACTTC
TRBJ2-7 | TRBV13 | once | NA | CASSAGTKAYEQYF | TGTGCCAGCAGCGCCGGGACAAAGGCCTACGAGCAGTACTTC
TRBJ2-1 | TRBV9 | NA | NA | CASSVVSGGTDEQFF | TGTGCCAGCAGCGTAGTTTCGGGGGGCACGGATGAGCAGTTCTTC
TRBJ1-2 | TRBV5-1 | NA | NA | CASSLAGGSYGYTF | TGCGCCAGCAGCTTGGCGGGGGGTAGCTATGGCTACACCTTC
TRBJ1-1 | TRBV9 | NA | TRBD1 | CASSVSGQPSTEAFF | TGTGCCAGCAGCGTATCGGGACAGCCCAGCACTGAAGCTTTCTTT
TRBJ1-1 | TRBV27 | once | NA | CASSPGTVNTEAFF | TGTGCCAGCAGTCCCGGTACAGTGAACACTGAAGCTTTCTTT
TRBJ2-5 | TRBV30 | NA | TRBD2 | CAWSDAGEETQYF | TGTGCCTGGAGTGATGCGGGGGAAGAGACCCAGTACTTC
TRBJ2-7 | TRBV7-9 | once | NA | CASLTEAGYEQYF | TGTGCCAGCCTCACGGAGGCTGGCTACGAGCAGTACTTC
TRBJ1-2 | TRBV19 | NA | TRBD1 | CASSPWDRVTYGYTF | TGTGCCAGTAGTCCCTGGGACAGGGTAACCTATGGCTACACCTTC
TRBJ2-7 | TRBV7-6 | NA | NA | CASSLGQYEQYF | TGTGCCAGCAGCTTAGGACAGTACGAGCAGTACTTC
TRBJ2-7 | TRBV18 | NA | TRBD1 | CASSPLGTGGTYEQYF | TGTGCCAGCTCACCACTTGGGACAGGGGGTACGTACGAGCAGTACTTC
TRBJ2-2 | TRBV6-5 | NA | NA | CASSYSSRGSYGELFF | TGTGCCAGCAGTTACTCGAGTAGGGGGTCATACGGGGAGCTGTTTTTT
TRBJ2-5 | TRBV10-3 | NA | NA | CAISEGPGHGLETQYF | TGTGCCATCAGTGAGGGTCCAGGTCATGGGTTAGAGACCCAGTACTTC
TRBJ2-7 | TRBV7-6 | NA | NA | CASSPRQDSYEQYF | TGTGCCAGCAGCCCCCGACAGGACTCCTACGAGCAGTACTTC
TRBJ2-7 | TRBV28 | NA | NA | CASSSPGQLRAPFRLYEQYF | TGTGCCAGCAGTTCCCCAGGACAGCTAAGAGCCCCTTTCAGGCTCTACGAGCAGTACTTC
TRBJ1-2 | TRBV2 | NA | NA | CASTGHSNGYTF | TGTGCCAGCACCGGACACTCGAATGGCTACACCTTC
TRBJ1-2 | TRBV29-1 | NA | NA | CSSRGPGLGGYTF | TGCAGCTCAAGGGGACCGGGACTGGGTGGCTACACCTTC
TRBJ1-2 | TRBV6-5 | NA | TRBD1 | CATGQVDGYTF | TGTGCCACGGGACAGGTGGATGGCTACACCTTC
TRBJ2-4 | TRBV27 | NA | TRBD2 | CASSGLAVAKNIQYF | TGTGCCAGCAGTGGGCTAGCGGTAGCCAAAAACATTCAGTACTTC
TRBJ2-5 | TRBV11-2 | NA | TRBD1 | CASSLGVVRGQHQETQYF | TGTGCCAGCAGCTTAGGTGTAGTAAGGGGGCAACACCAAGAGACCCAGTACTTC
TRBJ2-3 | TRBV4-3 | once | NA | CASSQSRGSGFTDTQYF | TGCGCCAGCAGCCAATCCCGGGGTAGCGGATTCACAGATACGCAGTATTTT
TRBJ1-2 | TRBV4-2 | NA | NA | CASSWESLYGYTF | TGTGCCAGCAGCTGGGAGTCGCTCTATGGCTACACCTTC
TRBJ1-1 | TRBV29-1 | NA | NA | CSAGGTEAFF | TGCAGCGCTGGGGGGACTGAAGCTTTCTTT
TRBJ1-1 | TRBV4-1 | NA | NA | CASSLRPNTEAFF | TGCGCCAGCAGCCTCCGTCCGAACACTGAAGCTTTCTTT